The clone carrying this TCR beta chain was seen more than once but under ten times. Its antigen is still unknown. These data belong to a study of beta chain features in type 1 diabetes. Study-wide background: Healthy donors resembled patients in age, gender and cell yields.

Study-level findings and limits: These data did not resolve whether HLA type affects TCRB rearrangement. In all four CD4+ subsets, TCRB CDR3 length was significantly, moderately reduced in type 1 diabetes. The study found that naive, central memory and Treg TCRB repertoires appeared more similar in patients than in healthy donors.

Reverse transcribing all isolated RNA meant expressed TCRB transcripts were sequenced. The protocol was immunoSEQ multiplex PCR, while the TCRdb copy is restricted to in-frame clones and leaves out a portion. The sample has 300,000 or so clones, around 15% seen once; the top ten hold roughly 0.018%. The TCR sequence derives from a man in his thirties or forties with type 1 diabetes. Input material: naive CD4+ T cells from blood.

The CDR3 DNA reads as TGCGCCAGCAAGGAGGTAGCGGGAGAGGGAGAGACCCAGTACTTC. Its translation: CASKEVAGEGETQYF. The chain employs TRBV5-1 and TRBJ2-5; TRBD2 matches 9 bases. Per germline, CDR1 SGHRS and CDR2 YFSETQ. CDR3 length equals 15 residues. The V gene end was trimmed by 6 bases and the J gene end by 4 bases; junction bases not matched to a gene: 10.